Listed below are T cell receptor beta chains from one sample, sequenced in a study of shared clonotypes between healthy human individuals. Assay used: immunoSEQ multiplex PCR; TCRdb lists only in-frame clones, some missing. The table has under 2.5 million clones, 85% to 95% seen once. The sample was naive CD4+ T cells from PBMCs. The receptors here all came from a man aged 18 to 35 in good health. Some clones in this sample may be carry-over from other donors' samples. CDR3s include the opening cysteine and the closing phenylalanine or tryptophan. D genes are given only for firm matches.

TRBV27	TRBJ1-5	NA	TGTGCCAGCAGTTTGGCTGGTCAGCCCCAGCATTTT	CASSLAGQPQHF
TRBV6-1	TRBJ2-3	NA	TGTGCCAGCAGCCCCCAGCGGGTACGCACAGATACGCAGTATTTT	CASSPQRVRTDTQYF
TRBV6-1	TRBJ1-2	NA	TGTGCCAGCAGTGAAGTGCGGGGGGCCTCTGGAAGCTATGGCTACACCTTC	CASSEVRGASGSYGYTF
TRBV28	TRBJ1-3	NA	TGTGCCAGCAGTTTAGGGCGGAGAGGAAACACCATATATTTT	CASSLGRRGNTIYF
TRBV4-2	TRBJ1-1	NA	TGTGCCAGCAGCCAAGATTTGGGGCAGGGAACTGAAGCTTTCTTT	CASSQDLGQGTEAFF
TRBV5-1	TRBJ2-3	NA	TGCGCCAGCAGCTCGACATACACAGATACGCAGTATTTT	CASSSTYTDTQYF
TRBV29-1	TRBJ1-2	TRBD1	TGCAGCGTGAGGGATGGGGACAGGGGCTACACCTTC	CSVRDGDRGYTF
TRBV27	TRBJ1-1	NA	TGTGCCAGCAGTTTAAGGGCAGGAAGGACGACTGAAGCTTTCTTT	CASSLRAGRTTEAFF
TRBV5-4	TRBJ1-2	TRBD1	TGTGCCAGCAGCCGTACTTGGACAGGGAACTATGGCTACACCTTC	CASSRTWTGNYGYTF
TRBV6-5	TRBJ1-2	NA	TGTGCCAGCAGTTACGGAGGTCGAAGGGGAAACTATGGCTACACCTTC	CASSYGGRRGNYGYTF
TRBV10-3	TRBJ1-2	TRBD1	TGTGCCATCAGTGGTGAGACAGGGGGCAGCTATGGCTACACCTTC	CAISGETGGSYGYTF
TRBV5-1	TRBJ1-5	NA	TGCGCCAGCAGTAGCGACGCATCCGCTGGTCAGCCCCAGCATTTT	CASSSDASAGQPQHF
TRBV9	TRBJ2-2	NA	TGTGCCAGCAGCCCATTGAACACCGGGGAGCTGTTTTTT	CASSPLNTGELFF
TRBV27	TRBJ2-3	TRBD2	TGTGCCAGCAGTTTGACTAGCGGATATACGCAGTATTTT	CASSLTSGYTQYF
TRBV28	TRBJ2-1	TRBD2	TGTGCCAGCAGTTTATCAGCAGCGGGAGGCGGGGGGGAGCAGTTCTTC	CASSLSAAGGGGEQFF
TRBV4-1	TRBJ1-5	NA	TGCGCCAGCAGCCAGCGTCAGCGGACGAATCAGCCCCAGCATTTT	CASSQRQRTNQPQHF
TRBV25-1	TRBJ1-1	NA	TGTGCCAGCAGTCCCCTCCAGAACACTGAAGCTTTCTTT	CASSPLQNTEAFF